This TCR beta chain is drawn from a study of cytomegalovirus exposure and HLA in healthy donors. On this clone itself: Its antigen is not identified. Different DNA sequences within this sample yield the same CDR3.

Overall study results and limits: TCR beta V- and J-gene trimming was later associated with a missense DCLRE1C variant. Looking again later, the authors saw that most CMV-associated TCR beta chains seemed HLA-restricted. A few chains tied to CMV proved CMV antigen-specific in vitro. In an earlier analysis, most TCR beta V segments were productive about 90% or about 30% of the time.

13 Jbeta primers and 60 Vbeta primers were used for the PCR. Data came from immunoSEQ multiplex PCR; TCRdb stores just in-frame clones and leaves some out. The sample contains about 250,000 clones, approximately 70% of which appear only once. Germline V CDR1 and CDR2: LNHDA, SQIVND (reference sequence). Between the trimmed V and J ends, which lost 1 base and 0 bases, there was a span of 18 bases. CDR3 length: 18 amino acids. The sample taken for sequencing was PBMCs. This sequence joins TRBV19 and TRBJ1-1; D is ambiguous. The receptor was derived from a female donor in good health and CMV-seronegative. CDR3 protein: CASSIGAIGFSMNTEAFF. CDR3 nucleotide sequence: TGTGCCAGTAGTATAGGGGCTATTGGGTTCTCCATGAACACTGAAGCTTTCTTT. Full variable domain (remainder filled in from reference TRBV19 and TRBJ1-1): DGGITQSPKYLFRKEGQNVTLSCEQNLNHDAMYWYRQDPGQGLRLIYYSQIVNDFQKGDIAEGYSVSREKKESFPLTVTSAQKNPTAFYLCASSIGAIGFSMNTEAFFGQGTRLTVV.